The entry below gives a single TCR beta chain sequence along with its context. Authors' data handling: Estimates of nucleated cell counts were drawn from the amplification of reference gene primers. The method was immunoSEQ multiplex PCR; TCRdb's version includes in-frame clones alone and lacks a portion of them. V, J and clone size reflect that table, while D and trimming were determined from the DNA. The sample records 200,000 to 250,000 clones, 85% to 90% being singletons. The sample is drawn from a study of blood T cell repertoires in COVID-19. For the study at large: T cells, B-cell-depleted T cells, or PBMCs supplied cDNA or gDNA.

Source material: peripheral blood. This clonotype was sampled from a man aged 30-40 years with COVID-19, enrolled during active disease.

The CDR3 spells CASSLAPGTGGYEQYF. As DNA, the CDR3 is TGTGCCAGCAGCTTAGCCCCCGGGACAGGGGGGTACGAGCAGTACTTC. The rearrangement joins TRBV11-3 to TRBJ2-7; 11 nucleotides match TRBD1. V gave up 1 base and J gave up 4 bases; unmatched junction bases: 6. There are 16 residues in the CDR3. The germline V gene has CDR1 SGHNT and CDR2 YENEEA.